This T cell receptor beta chain was sequenced for a study of T cells after yellow fever vaccination. One entry per CDR3 protein, called by TCRdb with MiXCR from the 5' RACE reads. Here the sample spans 250,000 or so distinct CDR3 sequences, about 3.5% being singletons. V lost 6 bases and J lost 5, with 9 bases in between. The CDR3 has 12 residues. The germline V gene has CDR1 SGHTA and CDR2 FQGTGA. At least ten counts were recorded for this clonotype. The rearrangement joins TRBV7-3 to TRBJ2-3, with unresolved D. This clonotype was obtained from a man younger than 35 who received the YFV17D yellow fever vaccine. The sequencing here drew on PBMCs, taken 15 days after the yellow fever booster vaccination. CDR3 nucleotides: TGTGCCAGCAGAGGAACTGGAGATACGCAGTATTTT. It is translated as CASRGTGDTQYF.